This TCR beta chain comes out of a study of Graves' ophthalmopathy and Graves' hyperthyroidism. Amplifying from RNA transcripts, the study obtained TCR beta CDR3 regions. The library came from an HTBI-primed first-round RT-PCR and a second-round multiplex PCR. Via MiXCR, TCRdb re-called the multiplex PCR reads, giving one row per CDR3 protein. The table records some 370,000 distinct CDR3 sequences, roughly 15% of them present only once. Many counts were recorded for this clonotype. CDR3 size: 13 residues. With 6 bases clipped from V and 2 bases from J, the junction kept 3 bases outside the gene matches. Per germline, CDR1 DFQATT and CDR2 SNEGSKA (reference sequence).

This TCR came from an adult woman with stable Graves' hyperthyroidism. The rearrangement links TRBV20-1 to TRBJ2-7; 11 nucleotides agree with TRBD1. The sequenced sample consisted of peripheral blood. As DNA, the CDR3 is TGCAGTGCAAGGACAGGGGGCACCTACGAGCAGTACTTC. This sequence encodes CSARTGGTYEQYF.